These 30 T cell receptor beta chains were sequenced from one sample in a study of T-cell reconstitution after alpha-beta-depleted transplantation in children. As it was prepared, the TCRbeta library received unique molecular identifiers. Using its own MiXCR run on the PCR reads, TCRdb lists one record per CDR3 protein. Found here are under 850,000 distinct CDR3 sequences, approximately 14% of them singletons; the top ten hold around 0.79%. This sample comprised PBMCs, obtained before TCRalphabeta/CD19-depleted stem cell transplant. The receptor set was obtained from a girl aged 2 to 9 with congenital amegakaryocytic thrombocytopenia, due to receive a stem cell transplant.

The gene calls are TRBV6-2 or TRBV6-3 and TRBJ1-2; 9 nucleotides agree with TRBD1. The V segment lost 2 bases and the J segment 7 bases; nucleotides outside the gene matches: 5. The CDR3 is made up of 14 amino acids. CDR1 and CDR2 (germline): MNHEY, SVGEGT. CDR3 in amino acids: CASSYTGGAAGYTF. The CDR3 coding sequence is TGTGCCAGCAGTTACACAGGGGGCGCGGCTGGCTACACCTTC.

This clonotype was detected ten times or more. The J gene is TRBJ2-3, the V gene TRBV7-9, with 13 bases lining up with TRBD2. J lost 5 bases, V lost 4 bases, and 3 bases had no gene match. This CDR3 comprises 15 residues. Germline lookup yields CDR1 SEHNR and CDR2 FQNEAQ (reference sequence). The CDR3 DNA reads as TGTGCCAGCAGCTCCCGGACTAGCGGGAGAGATACGCAGTATTTT. Translated: CASSSRTSGRDTQYF.

This clonotype has a count of ten or more. The genes are TRBV7-3 and TRBJ2-2; no clear D gene. CDR1 is SGHTA, CDR2 FQGTGA, per germline. V was cut by 3 bases and J by 5 bases, with 7 bases left in between. CDR3 length: 13 residues. CDR3 DNA: TGTGCCAGCAGCTTTACCAGGACCGGGGAGCTGTTTTTT. Its translation is CASSFTRTGELFF.

The rearrangement joins TRBV5-6 to TRBJ2-5, with D possibly matching TRBD1 (6 bases). Germline V gives CDR1 SGHDT, CDR2 YYEEEE. The CDR3 has 16 amino acids. V dropped 2 bases and J dropped 0 bases, with 14 bases sitting between them. The CDR3 sequence: CASSFGRGPYQETQYF. The CDR3 nucleotides are TGTGCCAGCAGCTTTGGCAGGGGCCCGTACCAAGAGACCCAGTACTTC. Drawing the rest from reference TRBV5-6 and TRBJ2-5, the complete variable domain is DAGVTQSPTHLIKTRGQQVTLRCSPKSGHDTVSWYQQALGQGPQFIFQYYEEEERQRGNFPDRFSGHQFPNYSSELNVNALLLGDSALYLCASSFGRGPYQETQYFGPGTRLLVL.

This clonotype turned up a few times. The chain carries TRBV6-5 and TRBJ1-2, with D tentatively TRBD1 (5 bases). The CDR3 totals 14 residues. Trimming left V 2 bases short and J 6 bases short, with 13 bases between. Germline V lookup: CDR1 MNHEY, CDR2 SVGAGI. CDR3 bases: TGTGCCAGCAGTTACCGCCGGGACGGGAATGGCTACACCTTC. Amino acids: CASSYRRDGNGYTF.

The chain is built from TRBV4-1 and TRBJ2-4, with D tentatively TRBD1 or TRBD2 (6 bases each). V lost 1 base, J lost 0 bases, and 16 bases lay in between. Germline CDR1 and CDR2: MGHRA and YSYEKL. The length of the CDR3 is 18 residues. CDR3 residues: CASSQVGGQKVAKNIQYF. For the CDR3, the DNA is TGCGCCAGCAGCCAAGTGGGGGGCCAAAAAGTAGCCAAAAACATTCAGTACTTC.

About this clonotype: A much larger clone sits a single nucleotide away, making a read error possible. The chain couples TRBV20-1 to TRBJ2-7; a possible D gene is TRBD2 (6 bases). Germline V CDR1 and CDR2: DFQATT, SNEGSKA (reference sequence). The CDR3 is 17 residues long. CDR3 nucleotide sequence: TGCAGTGCTAGAGTGCGGGTGGAGGGCCAGTCCACCTACGAGCAGTCCTTC. It translates to CSARVRVEGQSTYEQSF.

This clonotype was counted many times. V usage is TRBV20-1 and J usage is TRBJ1-6, with D unclear. The germline V gene encodes CDR1 DFQATT and CDR2 SNEGSKA (reference sequence). With 4 bases removed from V and 8 bases from J, the gap between germline ends came to 9 bases. CDR3 length: 12 amino acids. The CDR3 region is CSATGVDSPLHF. CDR3 nucleotides: TGCAGTGCTACTGGGGTTGATTCACCCCTCCACTTT.

Ten or more counts support this clonotype. V and J are TRBV5-1 and TRBJ1-1; TRBD1 is a possible D gene (6 bases). This CDR3 region has 14 residues. The germline gives CDR1 SGHRS, CDR2 YFSETQ. V was clipped by 4 bases and J by 5 bases, with 15 bases between them. CDR3 sequence (DNA): TGCGCCAGCAGCGCAAGGGGGGGTCGAACTGAAGCTTTCTTT. Amino acids: CASSARGGRTEAFF. The full variable domain, completed using reference TRBV5-1 and TRBJ1-1, is KAGVTQTPRYLIKTRGQQVTLSCSPISGHRSVSWYQQTPGQGLQFLFEYFSETQRNKGNFPGRFSGRQFSNSRSEMNVSTLELGDSALYLCASSARGGRTEAFFGQGTRLTVV.

The V and J genes are TRBV6-5 and TRBJ2-7, with 12 nucleotides matching TRBD2. The CDR3 length is 17 residues. V dropped 2 bases and J dropped 6; count of bases not matched to a gene: 11. CDR1 is MNHEY, CDR2 SVGAGI, per germline. The CDR3: CASSYGASGRGNREQYF. CDR3 bases: TGTGCCAGCAGTTACGGGGCTAGCGGGAGGGGAAATCGCGAGCAGTACTTC.

At least ten counts were recorded for this clonotype. This chain connects TRBV29-1 to TRBJ1-2, with 7 bases matching TRBD1. Trimming at V came to 7 bases and at J to 8 bases, leaving 13 bases not matched to a gene. Germline CDR1 and CDR2: SQVTM and ANQGSEA. The CDR3 runs 13 residues. The CDR3 bases are TGCAGCGCACTTATTGAACAGGGGTTCGGCTACACCTTC. Residues: CSALIEQGFGYTF.

J is TRBJ2-1 and V is TRBV20-1; TRBD2 aligns across 10 bases. J lost 7 bases, V lost 1 base, and 7 bases had no gene match. Germline V CDR1 and CDR2: DFQATT, SNEGSKA (reference sequence). CDR3 size: 15 residues. The DNA of the CDR3 is TGCAGTGCTAGAGTTCTAGCGGGAGAAAGTAATGAGCAGTTCTTC. Protein product: CSARVLAGESNEQFF.

Many counts were recorded for this clonotype. The genes are TRBV10-3 and TRBJ2-7; no clear D gene. Germline lookup yields CDR1 ENHRY and CDR2 SYGVKD. V lost 3 bases and J lost 3, with 15 bases in between. The CDR3 is made up of 15 amino acids. The CDR3 is CAISDDSRVGYEQYF. The CDR3 coding sequence is TGTGCCATCAGTGACGACTCCCGGGTCGGCTACGAGCAGTACTTC.

CDR3 loop: CSVERETDTQYF. CDR3 bases: TGCAGCGTTGAGCGGGAAACAGATACGCAGTATTTT. V is TRBV29-1 and J is TRBJ2-3; tentative D call: TRBD2 (6 bases). The V end was cut by 3 bases, the J end by 3 bases, with 7 bases between. Germline CDR1 and CDR2: SQVTM and ANQGSEA. This CDR3 is built from 12 residues.

This clonotype showed up many times. V and J are TRBV29-1 and TRBJ1-2, with TRBD1 matching over 11 bases. The junction had 5 bases not matched to a gene; V was cut back by 6 bases and J by 8 bases. The CDR3 is 12 amino acids. Germline CDR1 SQVTM, CDR2 ANQGSEA. The CDR3 DNA follows: TGCAGCGTCCCGGACAGGGGGCGCGGCTACACCTTC. Protein sequence: CSVPDRGRGYTF. The whole variable domain, filled in from reference TRBV29-1 and TRBJ1-2, reads SAVISQKPSRDICQRGTSLTIQCQVDSQVTMMFWYRQQPGQSLTLIATANQGSEATYESGFVIDKFPISRPNLTFSTLTVSNMSPEDSSIYLCSVPDRGRGYTFGSGTRLTVV.

This clonotype was detected many times. The chain joins TRBV12-3 or TRBV12-4 to TRBJ2-1; D is perhaps TRBD2 (5 bases). With 7 bases removed from V and 0 bases from J, the gap between germline ends came to 16 bases. This CDR3 contains 16 residues. The CDR3, as DNA: TGTGCCAGCACCCGGAGGACCGCGAGCTCCTACAATGAGCAGTTCTTC. This codes for CASTRRTASSYNEQFF.

J is TRBJ2-1 and V is TRBV11-3; maybe TRBD2 (5 bases). The V and J ends lost 5 bases and 5 bases respectively, with 19 bases between them. Germline V gene sequence: CDR1 SGHNT, CDR2 YENEEA. The CDR3 is 16 residues long. The DNA for the CDR3 is TGTGCCAGCAGCAAGCGGTTGGGGTCACGGAACAATGAGCAGTTCTTC. Residues: CASSKRLGSRNNEQFF.

The sample holds one count of this clonotype. The CDR3: CSALRGSSEAFF. DNA of the CDR3: TGCAGTGCGCTCCGGGGGTCCTCTGAAGCTTTCTTT. V usage is TRBV20-1 and J usage is TRBJ1-1; maybe TRBD1 (5 bases). The germline CDR1 and CDR2 sequences are DFQATT and SNEGSKA (reference sequence). With 6 bases removed from V and 6 bases from J, the gap between germline ends came to 14 bases. This CDR3 is 12 amino acids long.

The chain uses TRBV2 and TRBJ2-2; 12 bases are a match to TRBD2. The CDR3 sequence is 15 residues long. The germline V gene encodes CDR1 SNHLY and CDR2 FYNNEI. The ends lost 6 bases at V and 5 bases at J; junction bases unmatched: 4. The CDR3 nucleotides read TGTGCCAGCAGGCGGGGACTAGCGGGTACCGGGGAGCTGTTTTTT. Encoded protein: CASRRGLAGTGELFF.

The gene calls are TRBV7-8 and TRBJ2-1; TRBD2 matches at 12 bases. From germline, CDR1 is SGHVS and CDR2 FQNEAQ. V gave up 3 bases and J gave up 7 bases; unmatched junction bases: 10. CDR3 length: 17 residues. For the CDR3, the DNA is TGTGCCAGCAGCTTCCTAGCGGGAGGGCATTTGGAGAATGAGCAGTTCTTC. Protein product: CASSFLAGGHLENEQFF.

The chain uses TRBV2 and TRBJ2-1, with TRBD1 as a possible D gene (6 bases). V was shortened by 6 bases and J by 12 bases, with 12 bases between the two germline ends. Germline assignment: CDR1 SNHLY and CDR2 FYNNEI. This CDR3 has 11 amino acids. CDR3 in amino acids: CASSVQGGQFF. The CDR3 bases are TGTGCCAGCAGCGTACAGGGCGGGCAGTTCTTC.

This chain's CDR3 is CASSFQLGGGVNEQFF. The CDR3 DNA sequence: TGCGCCAGCAGCTTCCAACTTGGGGGTGGGGTAAATGAGCAGTTCTTC. This chain joins TRBV5-1 and TRBJ2-1; D is tentatively TRBD1 or TRBD2 (5 bases each). Germline CDR1 SGHRS, CDR2 YFSETQ. The CDR3 length is 16 residues. The ends were cut back, 2 bases at V and 7 bases at J, with 19 bases in the middle.

This clonotype was observed a handful of times. V is TRBV7-2 and J is TRBJ2-7, with 9 bases fitting TRBD2. Germline lookup yields CDR1 SGHTA and CDR2 FQGNSA. V lost 3 bases and J lost 4; bases outside the gene matches: 7. CDR3 length: 15 residues. The CDR3 sequence: CASSFSGSNYYEQYF. In nucleotides, the CDR3 is TGTGCCAGCAGCTTTAGCGGGAGTAATTATTACGAGCAGTACTTC.

The chain carries TRBV6-1 and TRBJ1-6; 8 bases are shared with TRBD1. J was trimmed by 10 bases and V by 2 bases; bases with no gene match: 7. CDR1 MNHNS and CDR2 SASEGT come from the germline V gene. This CDR3 is 15 amino acids long. CDR3 bases: TGTGCCAGCAGTGAATGGCAGGGGGCGGAATCACCCCTCCACTTT. As protein: CASSEWQGAESPLHF.

Ten or more counts support this clonotype. The chain carries TRBV20-1 and TRBJ2-3; maybe TRBD2 (6 bases). The CDR3 extends over 13 amino acids. The V end was cut by 0 bases, the J end by 11 bases, with 15 bases between. Germline V gives CDR1 DFQATT, CDR2 SNEGSKA (reference sequence). CDR3 region: CSARDEGGEMQYF. The CDR3 region has the DNA TGCAGTGCTAGAGATGAAGGAGGGGAAATGCAGTATTTT.

This clonotype was seen repeatedly, ten times or more. V is TRBV5-1 and J is TRBJ2-1, with D perhaps being TRBD1 or TRBD2 (5 bases each). Germline loops: CDR1 SGHRS, CDR2 YFSETQ. This CDR3 is built from 14 residues. Trimming cost V 2 bases and J 8 bases, with 14 bases left between them. The CDR3 sequence: CASSFGRGGYEQFF. The CDR3 DNA reads as TGCGCCAGCAGCTTTGGACGGGGCGGCTATGAGCAGTTCTTC.

About this clonotype: A read error is possible here, since a much larger clone lies one base away. V is TRBV12-3 or TRBV12-4 and J is TRBJ2-1; tentatively, D is TRBD1 or TRBD2 (5 bases each). This CDR3 has 13 residues. Trimming took off 6 bases at V and 11 bases at J, with 17 bases between the two ends. The CDR3 coding sequence is TGTGCCAGCAGAAGGGACCCGGTGGGTAAGCAGTTCTTC. Encoded protein: CASRRDPVGKQFF.

J is TRBJ2-3 and V is TRBV2, with 9 positions matching TRBD1. Trimming at V came to 4 bases and at J to 4 bases, leaving 12 bases not matched to a gene. Germline-derived CDR1 and CDR2 are SNHLY and FYNNEI. CDR3 size: 17 residues. The CDR3 here is CASSGSYRGQVSDTQYF. The CDR3 nucleotides read TGTGCCAGCAGTGGAAGTTACAGGGGGCAGGTGTCAGATACGCAGTATTTT. Together with reference TRBV2 and TRBJ2-3, the CDR3 gives the full variable domain: EPEVTQTPSHQVTQMGQEVILRCVPISNHLYFYWYRQILGQKVEFLVSFYNNEISEKSEIFDDQFSVERPDGSNFTLKIRSTKLEDSAMYFCASSGSYRGQVSDTQYFGPGTRLTVL.

The chain couples TRBV5-1 to TRBJ2-1, with 12 bases lining up with TRBD2. The CDR3 is 20 amino acids. V dropped 2 bases and J dropped 8; count of bases not matched to a gene: 20. Germline V CDR1 and CDR2: SGHRS, YFSETQ. The CDR3 is CASSFGTSLAGGPHLDEQFF. CDR3 nucleotides: TGCGCCAGCAGCTTCGGGACTTCCCTAGCGGGAGGGCCCCATCTCGATGAGCAGTTCTTC.

This clonotype came up a few times. V and J are TRBV12-3 or TRBV12-4 and TRBJ2-5; D ambiguous. The CDR3 runs 14 residues. V was pared by 3 bases and J by 7 bases, with 15 bases between. DNA of the CDR3: TGTGCCAGCAGTTTGGAGTCTCGTTTTGTGACCCAGTACTTC. This encodes CASSLESRFVTQYF.